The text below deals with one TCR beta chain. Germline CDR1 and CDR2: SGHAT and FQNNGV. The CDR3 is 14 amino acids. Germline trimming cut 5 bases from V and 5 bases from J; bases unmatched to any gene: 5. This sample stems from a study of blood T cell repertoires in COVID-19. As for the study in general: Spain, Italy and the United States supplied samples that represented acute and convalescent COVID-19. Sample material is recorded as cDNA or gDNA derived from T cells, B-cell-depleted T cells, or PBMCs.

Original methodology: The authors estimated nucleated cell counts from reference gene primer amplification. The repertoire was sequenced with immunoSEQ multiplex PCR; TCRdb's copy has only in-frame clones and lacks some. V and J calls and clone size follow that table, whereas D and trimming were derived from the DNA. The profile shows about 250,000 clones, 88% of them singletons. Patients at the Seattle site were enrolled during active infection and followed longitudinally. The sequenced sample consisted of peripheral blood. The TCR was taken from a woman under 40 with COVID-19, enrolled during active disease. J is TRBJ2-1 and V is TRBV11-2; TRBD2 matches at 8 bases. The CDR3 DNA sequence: TGTGCCAGCAGCCCACGGGGGGGCCACAATGAGCAGTTCTTC. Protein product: CASSPRGGHNEQFF.